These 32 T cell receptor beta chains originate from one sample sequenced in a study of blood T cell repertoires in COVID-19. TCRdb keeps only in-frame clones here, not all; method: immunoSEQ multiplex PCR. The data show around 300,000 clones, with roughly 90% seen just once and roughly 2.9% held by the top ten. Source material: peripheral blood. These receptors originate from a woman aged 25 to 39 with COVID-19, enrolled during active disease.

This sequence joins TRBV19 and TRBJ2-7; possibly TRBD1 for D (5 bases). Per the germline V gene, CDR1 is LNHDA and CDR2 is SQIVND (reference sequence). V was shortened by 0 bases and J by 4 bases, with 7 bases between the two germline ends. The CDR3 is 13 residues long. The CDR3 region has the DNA TGTGCCAGTAGTATAGACAGGGAATACGAGCAGTACTTC. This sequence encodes CASSIDREYEQYF.

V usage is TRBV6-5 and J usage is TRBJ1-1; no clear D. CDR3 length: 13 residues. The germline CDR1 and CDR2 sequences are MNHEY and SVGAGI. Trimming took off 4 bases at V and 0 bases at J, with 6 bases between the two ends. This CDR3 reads CASSFTVNTEAFF. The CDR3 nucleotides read TGTGCCAGCAGTTTTACGGTGAACACTGAAGCTTTCTTT.

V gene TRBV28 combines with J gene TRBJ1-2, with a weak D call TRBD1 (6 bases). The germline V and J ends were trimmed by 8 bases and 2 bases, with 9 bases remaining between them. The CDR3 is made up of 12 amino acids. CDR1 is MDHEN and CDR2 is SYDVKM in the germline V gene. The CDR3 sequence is CASQGMNYGYTF. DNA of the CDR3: TGTGCCAGCCAGGGGATGAACTATGGCTACACCTTC.

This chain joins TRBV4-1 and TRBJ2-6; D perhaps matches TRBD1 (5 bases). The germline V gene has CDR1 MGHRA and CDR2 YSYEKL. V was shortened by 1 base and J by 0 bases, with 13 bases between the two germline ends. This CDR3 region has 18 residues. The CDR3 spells CASSQGTGFNSGANVLTF. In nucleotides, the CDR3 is TGCGCCAGCAGCCAAGGTACAGGTTTTAACTCTGGGGCCAACGTCCTGACTTTC.

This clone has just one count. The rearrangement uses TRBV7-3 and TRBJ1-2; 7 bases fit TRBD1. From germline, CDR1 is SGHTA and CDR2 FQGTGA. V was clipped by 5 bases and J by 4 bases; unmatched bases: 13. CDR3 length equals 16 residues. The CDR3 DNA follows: TGTGCCAGCAGCATAGGGACAGCCGAAGGTTTCTATGGCTACACCTTC. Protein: CASSIGTAEGFYGYTF.

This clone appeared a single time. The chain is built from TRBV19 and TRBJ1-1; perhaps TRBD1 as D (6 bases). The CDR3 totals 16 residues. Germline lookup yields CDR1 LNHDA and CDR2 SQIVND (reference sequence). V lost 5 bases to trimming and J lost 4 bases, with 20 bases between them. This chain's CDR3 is CASSLPGGGLFTEAFF. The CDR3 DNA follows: TGTGCCAGTAGTCTTCCGGGGGGGGGCTTGTTCACTGAAGCTTTCTTT.

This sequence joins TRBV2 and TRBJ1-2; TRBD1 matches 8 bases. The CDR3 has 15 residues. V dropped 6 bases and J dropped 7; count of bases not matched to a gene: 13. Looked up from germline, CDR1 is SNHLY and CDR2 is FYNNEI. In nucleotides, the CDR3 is TGTGCCAGCAGCCTTGACAGGGGTGGGGTGATTGGCTACACCTTC. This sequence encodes CASSLDRGGVIGYTF.

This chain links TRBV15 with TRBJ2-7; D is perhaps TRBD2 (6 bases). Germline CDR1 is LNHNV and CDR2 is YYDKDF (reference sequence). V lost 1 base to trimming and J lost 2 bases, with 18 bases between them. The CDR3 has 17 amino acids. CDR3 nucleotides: TGTGCCACCAGCAGAGTGATCGGAACGGGAGCCACCTACGAGCAGTACTTC. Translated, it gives CATSRVIGTGATYEQYF.

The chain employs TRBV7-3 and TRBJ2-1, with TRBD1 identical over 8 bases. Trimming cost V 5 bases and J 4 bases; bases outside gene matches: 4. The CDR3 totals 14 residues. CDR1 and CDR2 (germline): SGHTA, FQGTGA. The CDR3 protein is CASSRGQEYNEQFF. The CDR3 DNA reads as TGTGCCAGCAGCAGGGGACAGGAGTACAATGAGCAGTTCTTC.

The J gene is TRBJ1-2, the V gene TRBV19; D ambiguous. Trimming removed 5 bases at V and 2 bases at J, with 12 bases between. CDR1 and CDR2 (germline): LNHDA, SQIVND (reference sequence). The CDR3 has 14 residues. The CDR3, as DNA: TGTGCCAGTAGTCCCCGGGAAGGGAACTATGGCTACACCTTC. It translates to CASSPREGNYGYTF.

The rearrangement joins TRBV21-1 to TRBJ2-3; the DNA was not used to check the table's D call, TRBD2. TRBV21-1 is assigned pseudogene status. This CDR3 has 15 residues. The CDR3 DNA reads TGTGCCAGCAGTAGGCCCCGCGGGGACACAGATACGCAGTATTTT. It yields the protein CASSRPRGDTDTQYF.

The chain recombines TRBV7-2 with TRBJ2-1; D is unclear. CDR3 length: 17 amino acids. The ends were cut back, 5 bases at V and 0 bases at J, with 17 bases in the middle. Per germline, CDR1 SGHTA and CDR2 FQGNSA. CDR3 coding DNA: TGTGCCAGCAGCCTCGGTGGAGCGAGGAGCTCCTACAATGAGCAGTTCTTC. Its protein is CASSLGGARSSYNEQFF.

Here the CDR3 reads CASTNGLAGYEQYF. Here the CDR3 DNA reads TGTGCCAGCACTAACGGGCTAGCAGGCTACGAGCAGTACTTC. The gene calls are TRBV7-2 and TRBJ2-7; a possible D gene is TRBD2 (5 bases). There are 14 residues in the CDR3. The germline V and J ends were trimmed by 7 bases and 3 bases, with 16 bases remaining between them. CDR1 is SGHTA and CDR2 is FQGNSA in the germline V gene.

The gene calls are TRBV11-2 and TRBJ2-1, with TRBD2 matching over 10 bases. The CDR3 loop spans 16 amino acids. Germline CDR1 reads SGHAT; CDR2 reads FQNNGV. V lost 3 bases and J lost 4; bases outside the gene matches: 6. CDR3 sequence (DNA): TGTGCCAGCAGCTTCGAGGGACTAGCGTCTTACAATGAGCAGTTCTTC. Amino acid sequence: CASSFEGLASYNEQFF.

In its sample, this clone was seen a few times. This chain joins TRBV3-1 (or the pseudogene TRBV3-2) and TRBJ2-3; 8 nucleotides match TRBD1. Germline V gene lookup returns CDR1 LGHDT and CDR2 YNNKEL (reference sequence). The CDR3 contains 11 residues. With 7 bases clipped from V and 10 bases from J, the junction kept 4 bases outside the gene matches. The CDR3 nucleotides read TGTGCCAGCACCGGACAGGGACCGCAGTATTTT. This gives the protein CASTGQGPQYF.

CDR3 protein: CASRGQGKGNEQFF. CDR3 DNA sequence: TGTGCCAGCAGGGGACAGGGGAAAGGGAATGAGCAGTTCTTC. The V and J genes are TRBV6-5 and TRBJ2-1; 10 positions agree with TRBD1. Trimming at V came to 6 bases and at J to 7 bases, leaving 6 bases not matched to a gene. The germline V gene has CDR1 MNHEY and CDR2 SVGAGI. This CDR3 is built from 14 residues.

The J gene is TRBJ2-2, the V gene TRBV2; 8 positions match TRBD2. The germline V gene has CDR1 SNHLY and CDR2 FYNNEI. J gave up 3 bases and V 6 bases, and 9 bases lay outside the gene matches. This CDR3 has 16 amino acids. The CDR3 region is CASRAGLVIDTGELFF. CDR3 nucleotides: TGTGCCAGCAGGGCGGGACTAGTTATCGACACCGGGGAGCTGTTTTTT.

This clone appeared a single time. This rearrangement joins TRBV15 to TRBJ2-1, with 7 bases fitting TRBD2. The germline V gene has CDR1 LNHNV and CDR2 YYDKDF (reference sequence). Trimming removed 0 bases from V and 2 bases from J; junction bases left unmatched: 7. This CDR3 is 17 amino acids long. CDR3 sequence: CATSRDLAGATYNEQFF. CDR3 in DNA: TGTGCCACCAGCAGAGATCTTGCGGGAGCCACCTACAATGAGCAGTTCTTC.

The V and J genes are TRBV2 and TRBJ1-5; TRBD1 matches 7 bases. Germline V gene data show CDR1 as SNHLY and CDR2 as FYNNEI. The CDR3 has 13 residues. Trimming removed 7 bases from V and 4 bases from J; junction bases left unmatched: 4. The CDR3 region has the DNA TGTGCCAGCAACGGGGACAGTAATCAGCCCCAGCATTTT. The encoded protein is CASNGDSNQPQHF.

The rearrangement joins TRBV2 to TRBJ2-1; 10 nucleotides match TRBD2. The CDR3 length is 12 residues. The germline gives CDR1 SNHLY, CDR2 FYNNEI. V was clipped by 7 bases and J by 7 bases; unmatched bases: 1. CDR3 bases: TGTGCCAGCAAGCGGGAGGGTAATGAGCAGTTCTTC. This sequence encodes CASKREGNEQFF.

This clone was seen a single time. The CDR3 is CASSQTGTSGRSGELFF. In DNA, the CDR3 is TGCGCCAGCAGCCAAACCGGGACTAGCGGGAGGTCTGGGGAGCTGTTTTTT. The gene calls are TRBV4-1 and TRBJ2-2; 15 nucleotides line up with TRBD2. This CDR3 has 17 residues. V gave up 2 bases and J gave up 8 bases; unmatched junction bases: 6. Germline CDR1 MGHRA, CDR2 YSYEKL.

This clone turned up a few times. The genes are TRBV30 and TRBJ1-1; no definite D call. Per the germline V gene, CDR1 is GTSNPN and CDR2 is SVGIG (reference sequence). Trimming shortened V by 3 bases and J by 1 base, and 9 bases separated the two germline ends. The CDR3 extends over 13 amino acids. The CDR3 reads CAWSSGRNTEAFF. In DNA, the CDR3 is TGTGCCTGGAGCAGTGGGAGGAACACTGAAGCTTTCTTT.

The CDR3, as DNA: TGTGCCAGCAGCTCCCTCCGGGGAGGGGAGACCCAGTACTTC. Translating gives CASSSLRGGETQYF. This chain uses TRBV9 with TRBJ2-5, with 7 bases aligning to TRBD2. Germline trimming cut 4 bases from V and 5 bases from J; bases unmatched to any gene: 8. Germline assignment: CDR1 SGDLS and CDR2 YYNGEE. The CDR3 sequence is 14 residues long. The full variable domain, rest sourced from reference TRBV9 and TRBJ2-5, is DSGVTQTPKHLITATGQRVTLRCSPRSGDLSVYWYQQSLDQGLQFLIQYYNGEERAKGNILERFSAQQFPDLHSELNLSSLELGDSALYFCASSSLRGGETQYFGPGTRLLVL.

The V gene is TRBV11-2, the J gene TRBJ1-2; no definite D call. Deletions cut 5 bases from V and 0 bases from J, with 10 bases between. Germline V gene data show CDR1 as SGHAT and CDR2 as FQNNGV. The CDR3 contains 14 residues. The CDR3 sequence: CASSPDTANYGYTF. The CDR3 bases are TGTGCCAGCAGCCCAGACACAGCTAACTATGGCTACACCTTC.

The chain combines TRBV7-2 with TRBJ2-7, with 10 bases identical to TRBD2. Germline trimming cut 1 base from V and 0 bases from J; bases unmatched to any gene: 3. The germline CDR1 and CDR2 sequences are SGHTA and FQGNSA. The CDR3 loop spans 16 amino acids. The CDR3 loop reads CASSLGGLANSYEQYF. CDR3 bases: TGTGCCAGCAGCTTAGGGGGACTAGCGAACTCCTACGAGCAGTACTTC.

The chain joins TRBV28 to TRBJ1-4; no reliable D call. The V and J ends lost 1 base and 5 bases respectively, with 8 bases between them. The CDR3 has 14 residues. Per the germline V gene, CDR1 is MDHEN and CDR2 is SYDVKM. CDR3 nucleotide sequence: TGTGCCAGCAGTTTATTAGGAGGGAATGAAAAACTGTTTTTT. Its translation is CASSLLGGNEKLFF.

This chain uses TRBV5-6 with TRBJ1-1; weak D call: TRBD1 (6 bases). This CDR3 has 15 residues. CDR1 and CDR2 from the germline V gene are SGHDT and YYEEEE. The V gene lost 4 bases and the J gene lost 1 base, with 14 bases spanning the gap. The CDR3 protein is CASSNGTFPNTEAFF. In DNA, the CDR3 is TGTGCCAGCAGCAACGGGACATTTCCGAACACTGAAGCTTTCTTT.

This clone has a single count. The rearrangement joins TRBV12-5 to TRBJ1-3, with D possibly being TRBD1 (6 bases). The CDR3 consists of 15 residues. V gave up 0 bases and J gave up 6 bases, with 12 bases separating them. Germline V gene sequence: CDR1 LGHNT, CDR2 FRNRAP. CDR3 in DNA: TGTGCTAGTGGTTTGGTACAGGGAGGGGAAAACACCATATATTTT. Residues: CASGLVQGGENTIYF.

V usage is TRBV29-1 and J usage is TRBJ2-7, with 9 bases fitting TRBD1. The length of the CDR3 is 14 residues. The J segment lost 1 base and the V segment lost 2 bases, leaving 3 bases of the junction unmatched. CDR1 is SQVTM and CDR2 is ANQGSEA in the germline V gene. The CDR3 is CSVEPGTGSYEQYF. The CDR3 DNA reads TGCAGCGTTGAACCCGGGACAGGGTCCTACGAGCAGTACTTC.

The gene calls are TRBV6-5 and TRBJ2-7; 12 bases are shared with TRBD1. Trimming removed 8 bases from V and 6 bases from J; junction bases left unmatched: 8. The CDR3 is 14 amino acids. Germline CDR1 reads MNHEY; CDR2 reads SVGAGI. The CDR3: CASGPGQGAVEQYF. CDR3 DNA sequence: TGTGCCAGCGGACCGGGACAGGGGGCTGTCGAGCAGTACTTC.

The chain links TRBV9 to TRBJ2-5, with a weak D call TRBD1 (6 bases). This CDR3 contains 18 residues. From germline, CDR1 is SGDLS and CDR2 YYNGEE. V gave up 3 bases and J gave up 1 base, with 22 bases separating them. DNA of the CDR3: TGTGCCAGCAGCGCCCACATAATAACTACAGGGCTCCAAGAGACCCAGTACTTC. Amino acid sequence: CASSAHIITTGLQETQYF.

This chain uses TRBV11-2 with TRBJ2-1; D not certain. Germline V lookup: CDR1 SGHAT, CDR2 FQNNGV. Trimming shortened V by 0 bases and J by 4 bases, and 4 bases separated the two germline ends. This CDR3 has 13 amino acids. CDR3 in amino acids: CASSLEQYNEQFF. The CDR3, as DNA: TGTGCCAGCAGCTTAGAACAGTACAATGAGCAGTTCTTC.